This is a list of T cell receptor beta chains from one sample in a study of TIL therapy for anti-PD-1-resistant metastatic lung cancer. Sequencing used immunoSEQ multiplex PCR; TCRdb keeps in-frame clones, though not all of them. The sample includes some 16,000 clones, about 68% of them seen just once. The specimen comprised blood, sampled at baseline. The receptors stem from a person aged 25 to 85 with non-small cell lung cancer. Both conserved end residues are part of each CDR3. Each record gives: clone size, J gene, D gene, V gene, CDR3 DNA, CDR3 protein. The D gene is left open where the match is weak. Expanded clones are given a class, and other clones once, few, many or no size at all.

clone size: -
J gene: TRBJ1-6
D gene: -
V gene: TRBV6-4
CDR3 DNA: TGTGCCAGCAGTGACTCGAGACGGCCGGTTAGCTCCTATAATTCACCCCTCCACTTT
CDR3 protein: CASSDSRRPVSSYNSPLHF

clone size: -
J gene: TRBJ1-2
D gene: -
V gene: TRBV4-3
CDR3 DNA: TGCGCCAGCAGCCATGCAAACAGCCAGGGCCGCTATGGCTACACCTTC
CDR3 protein: CASSHANSQGRYGYTF

clone size: -
J gene: TRBJ2-7
D gene: -
V gene: TRBV25-1
CDR3 DNA: TGTGCCACCTCGACCCGGGGGCAGGACGAGCAGTACTTC
CDR3 protein: CATSTRGQDEQYF

clone size: few
J gene: TRBJ1-1
D gene: -
V gene: TRBV19
CDR3 DNA: TGTGCCAGTAGCTCTGGGCGAGTAGACACTGAAGCTTTCTTT
CDR3 protein: CASSSGRVDTEAFF

clone size: -
J gene: TRBJ1-2
D gene: -
V gene: TRBV5-4
CDR3 DNA: TGTGCCAGCAGCTTACCGGGGCCGGAGTATGGCTACACCTTC
CDR3 protein: CASSLPGPEYGYTF

clone size: -
J gene: TRBJ2-5
D gene: TRBD2
V gene: TRBV11-3
CDR3 DNA: TGTGCCAGCAGCTTAGATCTAATGGGGACGGGGGGGACCCAGTACTTC
CDR3 protein: CASSLDLMGTGGTQYF

clone size: -
J gene: TRBJ1-1
D gene: -
V gene: TRBV18
CDR3 DNA: TGTGCCAGCTCACCTAACCTTGGGACCCTGAACACTGAAGCTTTCTTT
CDR3 protein: CASSPNLGTLNTEAFF

clone size: -
J gene: TRBJ1-1
D gene: -
V gene: TRBV28
CDR3 DNA: TGTGCCAGCAGTTTAGGGCGGTGGACTGAAGCTTTCTTT
CDR3 protein: CASSLGRWTEAFF

clone size: few
J gene: TRBJ1-6
D gene: -
V gene: TRBV27
CDR3 DNA: TGTGCCAGCAGTTTATATCCCCCCCGTTTAGGGGCGTCACCCCTCCACTTT
CDR3 protein: CASSLYPPRLGASPLHF

clone size: once
J gene: TRBJ2-7
D gene: -
V gene: TRBV13
CDR3 DNA: TGTGCCAGCAGCACGAGGACAACGCACTACGAGCAGTACTTC
CDR3 protein: CASSTRTTHYEQYF

clone size: -
J gene: TRBJ2-1
D gene: TRBD2
V gene: TRBV19
CDR3 DNA: TGTGCCAGTAGTACACCCGGGACTAGCGGGGAGCAGTTCTTC
CDR3 protein: CASSTPGTSGEQFF

clone size: -
J gene: TRBJ1-6
D gene: -
V gene: TRBV11-3
CDR3 DNA: TGTGCCAGCAGCTCAGATAATTCACCCCTCCACTTT
CDR3 protein: CASSSDNSPLHF

clone size: -
J gene: TRBJ1-2
D gene: TRBD1
V gene: TRBV14
CDR3 DNA: TGTGCCAGCTACCCCCTGGGGGGACAGGGGGGGAGAGGCTACACCTTC
CDR3 protein: CASYPLGGQGGRGYTF

clone size: -
J gene: TRBJ1-1
D gene: -
V gene: TRBV7-8
CDR3 DNA: TGTGCCAGCAGCTCCGGAGGGGTTGAAGCTTTCTTT
CDR3 protein: CASSSGGVEAFF

clone size: few
J gene: TRBJ1-3
D gene: -
V gene: TRBV15
CDR3 DNA: TGTGCCACCAGCTCGGTCCTGACTGGCTCTGGAAACACCATATATTTT
CDR3 protein: CATSSVLTGSGNTIYF

clone size: -
J gene: TRBJ2-1
D gene: -
V gene: TRBV2
CDR3 DNA: TGTGCCAGCAGTGAAACGGCAACCCACAATGAGCAGTTCTTC
CDR3 protein: CASSETATHNEQFF

clone size: -
J gene: TRBJ1-2
D gene: -
V gene: TRBV30
CDR3 DNA: TGTGCCTGGAGGCTCCCCGGCGGGGCACCCTATACCTTC
CDR3 protein: CAWRLPGGAPYTF

clone size: -
J gene: TRBJ1-6
D gene: -
V gene: TRBV21-1
CDR3 DNA: TGTGCCAGCAGCAAGCTCAGGGCGGCGTTTCCCCTATACTCCTATAATTCACCCCTCCACTTT
CDR3 protein: CASSKLRAAFPLYSYNSPLHF